This TCR beta chain was sequenced in a study of T cell repertoires in aging, cancer and after chemotherapy. Study details: Six age groups, ranging from 30 or younger to 70 or older, included the donors. Healthy donor repertoires were recorded over several months to years and showed clear clonal overlap.

TRB rearrangements spanning V, D and J were amplified using mixed TRB-A/B primers. In TCRdb, the multiplex PCR reads were re-called with MiXCR into one record per CDR3 protein. The table lists about 12,000 distinct CDR3 sequences, about 31% of them singletons. Study results and caveats: Compared with age-matched healthy donors, untreated hematological or solid cancer patients showed higher blood TCR clonality. In cancer patients, declining TCR diversity with age involved lost richness and lost evenness.

J lost 4 bases, V lost 6 bases, and 11 bases had no gene match. This CDR3 spans 16 amino acids. The germline CDR1 and CDR2 sequences are MNHEY and SMNVEV (reference sequence). Peripheral blood genomic DNA, not sorted cells or RNA, was the template. Concerning this clonotype: As yet, its antigen is unknown.

The chain couples TRBV27 to TRBJ1-5; 8 nucleotides match TRBD1. This sequence originates from a human donor in good health. The donor label of this sample is uncertain. The sample was blood. CDR3 region: CASSSLRDRWNQPQHF. CDR3 DNA: TGTGCCAGCAGCTCACTCCGGGACAGGTGGAATCAGCCCCAGCATTTT.